This TCR beta chain was found in a study of CD8+ T cells in alopecia areata. At the level of the study: Tofacitinib treatment spanned 6 to 18 months, with 6 months off drug afterward. Study-wide results and limits: TCRs were shared less clearly across patients than in mice, possibly for HLA-related reasons. The study found higher clonality in lesional than normal scalp, especially in alopecia totalis/universalis. Among the cells sequenced in scalp samples are also the resident alphabeta T cells of normal skin.

Extracted RNA was reverse transcribed into cDNA, the sequencing template. Only in-frame clones appear in the TCRdb table, and some are missing; sequencing was by immunoSEQ multiplex PCR. The repertoire holds about 200,000 clones, with about two fifths as singletons. Treatment given: oral pan-JAK inhibitor, 5-10 mg twice daily. For this clone: As yet, its antigen is unknown.

V was clipped by 5 bases and J by 7 bases; unmatched bases: 7. Germline V lookup: CDR1 GTSNPN, CDR2 SVGIG (reference sequence). The CDR3 runs to 14 residues. The receptor was isolated from a human donor with alopecia areata. The V gene is TRBV30, the J gene TRBJ1-6; TRBD1 matches at 8 bases. Sequenced material: CD4+ T cells sorted from blood, taken at approximately week 31, from a patient treated with tofacitinib. The CDR3 loop reads CAWATWTGNSPLHF. For the CDR3, the DNA is TGTGCCTGGGCCACCTGGACAGGGAATTCACCCCTCCACTTT.